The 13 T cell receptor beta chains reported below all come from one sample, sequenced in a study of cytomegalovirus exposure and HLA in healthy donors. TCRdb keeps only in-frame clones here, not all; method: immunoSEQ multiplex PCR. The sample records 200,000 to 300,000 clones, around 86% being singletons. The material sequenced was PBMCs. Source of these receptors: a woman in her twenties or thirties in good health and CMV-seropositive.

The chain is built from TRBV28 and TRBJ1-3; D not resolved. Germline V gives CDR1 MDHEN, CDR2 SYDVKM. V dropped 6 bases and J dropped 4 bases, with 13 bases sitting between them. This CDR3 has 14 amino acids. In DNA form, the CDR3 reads TGTGCCAGCAGCCCCTCCGTGTCGGGAAACACCATATATTTT. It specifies CASSPSVSGNTIYF.

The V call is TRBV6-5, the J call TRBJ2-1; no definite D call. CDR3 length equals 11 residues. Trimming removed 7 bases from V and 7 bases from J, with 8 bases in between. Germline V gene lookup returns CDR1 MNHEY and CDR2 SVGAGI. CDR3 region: CASTYGNEQFF. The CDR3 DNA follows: TGTGCCAGCACCTACGGTAATGAGCAGTTCTTC.

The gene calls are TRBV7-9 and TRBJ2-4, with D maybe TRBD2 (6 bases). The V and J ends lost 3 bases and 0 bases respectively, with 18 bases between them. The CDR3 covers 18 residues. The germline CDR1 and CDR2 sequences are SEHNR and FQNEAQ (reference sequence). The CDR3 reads CASSLFSGSDLAKNIQYF. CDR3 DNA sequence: TGTGCCAGCAGCTTGTTTAGCGGAAGTGATCTAGCCAAAAACATTCAGTACTTC.

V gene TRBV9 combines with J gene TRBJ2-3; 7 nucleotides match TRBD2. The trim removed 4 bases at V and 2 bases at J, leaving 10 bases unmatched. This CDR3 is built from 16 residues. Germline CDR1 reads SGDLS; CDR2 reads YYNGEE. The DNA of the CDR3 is TGTGCCAGCAGCCCTGGGGTAGCGGGCGTCACAGATACGCAGTATTTT. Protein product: CASSPGVAGVTDTQYF.

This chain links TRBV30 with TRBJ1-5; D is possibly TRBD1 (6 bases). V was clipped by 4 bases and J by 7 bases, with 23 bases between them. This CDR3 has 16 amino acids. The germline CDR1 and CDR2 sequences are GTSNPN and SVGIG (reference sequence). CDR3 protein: CAWTQKRTAEGQPQHF. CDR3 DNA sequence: TGTGCCTGGACCCAAAAGAGGACAGCCGAGGGGCAGCCCCAGCATTTT. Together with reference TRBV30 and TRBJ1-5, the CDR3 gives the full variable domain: SQTIHQWPATLVQPVGSPLSLECTVEGTSNPNLYWYRQAAGRGLQLLFYSVGIGQISSEVPQNLSASRPQDRQFILSSKKLLLSDSGFYLCAWTQKRTAEGQPQHFGDGTRLSIL.

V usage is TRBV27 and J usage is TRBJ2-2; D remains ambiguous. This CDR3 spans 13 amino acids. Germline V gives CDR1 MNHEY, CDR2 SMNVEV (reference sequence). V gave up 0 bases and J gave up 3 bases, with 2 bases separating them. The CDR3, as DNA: TGTGCCAGCAGTTTATCCTACACCGGGGAGCTGTTTTTT. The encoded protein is CASSLSYTGELFF.

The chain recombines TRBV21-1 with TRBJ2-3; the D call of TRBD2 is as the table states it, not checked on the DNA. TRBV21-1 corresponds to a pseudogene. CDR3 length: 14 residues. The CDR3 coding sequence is TGTGCCAGCAGCGTGAGCGGGAGTTCGGATACGCAGTATTTT. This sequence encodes CASSVSGSSDTQYF.

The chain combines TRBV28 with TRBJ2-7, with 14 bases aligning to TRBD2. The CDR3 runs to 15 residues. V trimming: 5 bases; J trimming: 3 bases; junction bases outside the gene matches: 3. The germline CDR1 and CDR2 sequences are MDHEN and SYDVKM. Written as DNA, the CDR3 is TGTGCCAGCAGTCGGACTAGCGGGAGGAACTACGAGCAGTACTTC. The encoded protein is CASSRTSGRNYEQYF.

CDR3 nucleotide sequence: TGTGCCTGGAGTGTATGGGCCAGCTTTTATGGCTACACCTTC. Its translation is CAWSVWASFYGYTF. The chain has TRBV30 and TRBJ1-2; D is undetermined. V was trimmed by 0 bases and J by 5 bases, leaving 13 bases between them. CDR1 and CDR2 (germline): GTSNPN, SVGIG (reference sequence). The CDR3 runs to 14 residues.

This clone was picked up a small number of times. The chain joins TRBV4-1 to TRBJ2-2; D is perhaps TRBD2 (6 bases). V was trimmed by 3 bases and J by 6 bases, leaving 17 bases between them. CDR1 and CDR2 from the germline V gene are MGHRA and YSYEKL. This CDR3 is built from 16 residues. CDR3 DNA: TGCGCCAGCAGCCACCGACTGGGACTTTTGGCCGGGGAGCTGTTTTTT. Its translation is CASSHRLGLLAGELFF.

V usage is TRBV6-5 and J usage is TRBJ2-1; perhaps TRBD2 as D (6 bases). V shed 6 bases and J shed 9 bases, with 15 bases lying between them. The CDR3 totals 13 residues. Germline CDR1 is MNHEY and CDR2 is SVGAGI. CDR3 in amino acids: CASRGLASREQFF. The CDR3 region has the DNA TGTGCCAGCAGGGGGCTAGCGTCACGTGAGCAGTTCTTC.

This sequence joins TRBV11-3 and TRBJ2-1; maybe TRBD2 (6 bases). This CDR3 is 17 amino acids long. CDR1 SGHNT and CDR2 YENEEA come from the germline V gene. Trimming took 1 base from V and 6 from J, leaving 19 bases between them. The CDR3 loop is CASSLVLYGGTGNEQFF. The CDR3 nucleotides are TGTGCCAGCAGCTTAGTCCTATATGGCGGGACGGGCAATGAGCAGTTCTTC.

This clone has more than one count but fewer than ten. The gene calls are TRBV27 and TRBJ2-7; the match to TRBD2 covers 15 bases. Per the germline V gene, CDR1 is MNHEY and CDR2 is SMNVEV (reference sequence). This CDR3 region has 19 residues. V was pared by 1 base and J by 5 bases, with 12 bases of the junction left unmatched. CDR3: CASSLYGLAGGWGRNEQYF. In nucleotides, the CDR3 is TGTGCCAGCAGTTTATATGGACTAGCGGGAGGGTGGGGCCGAAACGAGCAGTACTTC.